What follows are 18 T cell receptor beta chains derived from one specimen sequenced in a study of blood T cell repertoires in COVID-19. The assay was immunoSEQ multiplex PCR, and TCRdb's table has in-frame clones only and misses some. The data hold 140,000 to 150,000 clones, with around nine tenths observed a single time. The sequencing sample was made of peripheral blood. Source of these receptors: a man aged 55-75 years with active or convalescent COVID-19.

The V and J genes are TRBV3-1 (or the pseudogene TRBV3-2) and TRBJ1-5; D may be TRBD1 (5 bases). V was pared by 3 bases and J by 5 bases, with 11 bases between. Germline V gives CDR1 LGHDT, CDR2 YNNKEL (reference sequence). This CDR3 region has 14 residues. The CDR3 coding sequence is TGTGCCAGCAGCCAGTTTCAGGGCCATCAGCCCCAGCATTTT. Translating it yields CASSQFQGHQPQHF.

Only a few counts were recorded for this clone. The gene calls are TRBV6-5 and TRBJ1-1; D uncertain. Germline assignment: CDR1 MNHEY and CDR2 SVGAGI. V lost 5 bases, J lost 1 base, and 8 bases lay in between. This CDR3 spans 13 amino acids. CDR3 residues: CASSNDKNTEAFF. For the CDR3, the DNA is TGTGCCAGCAGTAACGACAAGAACACTGAAGCTTTCTTT.

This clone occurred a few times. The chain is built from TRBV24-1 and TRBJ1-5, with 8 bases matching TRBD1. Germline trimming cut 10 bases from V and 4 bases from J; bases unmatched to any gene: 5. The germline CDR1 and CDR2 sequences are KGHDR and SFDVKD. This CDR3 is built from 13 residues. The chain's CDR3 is CATTTGANQPQHF. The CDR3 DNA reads TGTGCCACGACGACAGGGGCAAATCAGCCCCAGCATTTT.

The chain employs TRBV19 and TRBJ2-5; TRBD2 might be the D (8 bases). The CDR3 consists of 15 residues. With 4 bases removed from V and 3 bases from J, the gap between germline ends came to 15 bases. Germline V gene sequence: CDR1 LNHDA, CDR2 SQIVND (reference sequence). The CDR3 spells CASSTYRGLEETQYF. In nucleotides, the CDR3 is TGTGCCAGTAGTACGTACAGGGGACTAGAAGAGACCCAGTACTTC.

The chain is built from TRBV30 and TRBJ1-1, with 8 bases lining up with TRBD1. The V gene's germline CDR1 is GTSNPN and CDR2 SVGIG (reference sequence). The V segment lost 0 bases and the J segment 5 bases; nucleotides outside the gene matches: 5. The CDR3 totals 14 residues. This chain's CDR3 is CAWSVPGGWTEAFF. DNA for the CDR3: TGTGCCTGGAGTGTACCAGGGGGCTGGACTGAAGCTTTCTTT.

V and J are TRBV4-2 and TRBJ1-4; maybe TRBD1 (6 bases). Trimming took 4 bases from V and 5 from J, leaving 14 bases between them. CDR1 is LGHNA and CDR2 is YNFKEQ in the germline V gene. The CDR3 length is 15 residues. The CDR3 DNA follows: TGTGCCAGCAGCCCCCTGGACAGAAGAAATGAAAAACTGTTTTTT. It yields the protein CASSPLDRRNEKLFF.

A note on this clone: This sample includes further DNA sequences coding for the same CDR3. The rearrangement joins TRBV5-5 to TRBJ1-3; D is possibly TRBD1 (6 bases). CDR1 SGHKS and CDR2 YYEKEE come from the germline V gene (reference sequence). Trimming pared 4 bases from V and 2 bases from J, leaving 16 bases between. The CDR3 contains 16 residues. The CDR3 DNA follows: TGTGCCAGCAGCGACTACAGGGTGCGGACTGGAAACACCATATATTTT. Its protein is CASSDYRVRTGNTIYF.

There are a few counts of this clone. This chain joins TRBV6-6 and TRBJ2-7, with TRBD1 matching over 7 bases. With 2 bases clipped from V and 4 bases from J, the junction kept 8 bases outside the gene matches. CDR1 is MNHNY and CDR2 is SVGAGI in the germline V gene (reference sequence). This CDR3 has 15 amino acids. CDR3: CASSYPQGVFYEQYF. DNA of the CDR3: TGTGCCAGCAGTTACCCCCAGGGGGTCTTTTACGAGCAGTACTTC.

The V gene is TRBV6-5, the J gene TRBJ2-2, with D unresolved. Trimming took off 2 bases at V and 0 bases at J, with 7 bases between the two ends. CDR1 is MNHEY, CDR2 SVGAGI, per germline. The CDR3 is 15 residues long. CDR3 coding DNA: TGTGCCAGCAGTTACCTTTCCCCGAACACCGGGGAGCTGTTTTTT. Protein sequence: CASSYLSPNTGELFF.

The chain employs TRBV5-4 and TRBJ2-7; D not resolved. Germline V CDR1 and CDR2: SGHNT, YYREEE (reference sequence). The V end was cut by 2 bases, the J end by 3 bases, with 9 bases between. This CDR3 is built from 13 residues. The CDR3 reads CASSLAPIYEQYF. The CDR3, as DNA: TGTGCCAGCAGCTTAGCTCCCATCTACGAGCAGTACTTC.

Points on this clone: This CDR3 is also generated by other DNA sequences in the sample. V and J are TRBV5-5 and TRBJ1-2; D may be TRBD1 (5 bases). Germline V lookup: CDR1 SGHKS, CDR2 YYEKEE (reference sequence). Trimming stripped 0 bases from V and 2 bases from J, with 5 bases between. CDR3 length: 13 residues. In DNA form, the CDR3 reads TGTGCCAGCAGCTTGGGACAGAACTATGGCTACACCTTC. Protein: CASSLGQNYGYTF.

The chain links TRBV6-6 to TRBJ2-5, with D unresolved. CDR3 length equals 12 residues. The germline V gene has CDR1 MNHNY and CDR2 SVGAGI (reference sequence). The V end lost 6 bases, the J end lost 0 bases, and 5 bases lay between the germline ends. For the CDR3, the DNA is TGTGCCAGCAGACAATACCAAGAGACCCAGTACTTC. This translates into CASRQYQETQYF.

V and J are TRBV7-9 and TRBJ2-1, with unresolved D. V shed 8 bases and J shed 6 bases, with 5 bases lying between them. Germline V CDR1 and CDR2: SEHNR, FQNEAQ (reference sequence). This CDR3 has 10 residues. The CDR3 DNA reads TGTGCCAGCGAGAGCAATGAGCAGTTCTTC. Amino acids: CASESNEQFF.

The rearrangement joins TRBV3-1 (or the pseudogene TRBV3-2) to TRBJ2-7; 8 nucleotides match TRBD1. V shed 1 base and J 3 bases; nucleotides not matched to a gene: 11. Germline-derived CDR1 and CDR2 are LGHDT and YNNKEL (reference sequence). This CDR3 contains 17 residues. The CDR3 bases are TGTGCCAGCAGCCAAGTGGCCACTCGGACAGGGAACTACGAGCAGTACTTC. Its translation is CASSQVATRTGNYEQYF.

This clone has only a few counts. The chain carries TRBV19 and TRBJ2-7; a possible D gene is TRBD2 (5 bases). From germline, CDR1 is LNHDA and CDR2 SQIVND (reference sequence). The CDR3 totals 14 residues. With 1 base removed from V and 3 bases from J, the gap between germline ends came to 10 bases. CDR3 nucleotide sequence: TGTGCCAGTAGTATAGGGGAGAGCGGCTACGAGCAGTACTTC. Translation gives CASSIGESGYEQYF.

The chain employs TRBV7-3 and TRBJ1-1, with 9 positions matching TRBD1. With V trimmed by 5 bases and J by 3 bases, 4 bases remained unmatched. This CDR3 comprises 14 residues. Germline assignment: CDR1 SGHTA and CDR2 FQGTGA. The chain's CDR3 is CASSVYRGHTEAFF. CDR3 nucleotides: TGTGCCAGCAGCGTATACAGGGGGCACACTGAAGCTTTCTTT.

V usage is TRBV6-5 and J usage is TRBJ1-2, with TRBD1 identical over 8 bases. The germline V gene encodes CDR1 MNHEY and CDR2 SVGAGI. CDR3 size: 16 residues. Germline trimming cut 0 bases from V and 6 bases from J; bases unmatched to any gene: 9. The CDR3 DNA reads TGTGCCAGCAGTTACTCCCCCGGACAGGGTAGCGATGGCTACACCTTC. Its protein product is CASSYSPGQGSDGYTF.

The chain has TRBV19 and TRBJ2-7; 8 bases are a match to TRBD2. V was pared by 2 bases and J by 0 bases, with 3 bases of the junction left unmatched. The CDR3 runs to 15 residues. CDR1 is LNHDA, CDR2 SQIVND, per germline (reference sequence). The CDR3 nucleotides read TGTGCCAGTAGTATAACACTAGCGGACTCCTACGAGCAGTACTTC. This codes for CASSITLADSYEQYF. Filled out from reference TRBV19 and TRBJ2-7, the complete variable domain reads DGGITQSPKYLFRKEGQNVTLSCEQNLNHDAMYWYRQDPGQGLRLIYYSQIVNDFQKGDIAEGYSVSREKKESFPLTVTSAQKNPTAFYLCASSITLADSYEQYFGPGTRLTVT.